The 27 T cell receptor beta chains given below trace back to one sample, sequenced in a study of CD8 T cells in ankylosing spondylitis. TCRdb reprocessed the 5' RACE reads with MiXCR, giving one entry per CDR3 protein. The table shows about 36,000 distinct CDR3 sequences, with about an eighth occurring only once. Sequenced input: synovial fluid, either unsorted or a sorted T cell fraction (not recorded which). These receptors all stem from a male donor with ankylosing spondylitis.

This chain connects TRBV28 to TRBJ1-5; tentative D call: TRBD1 (6 bases). The CDR3 length is 16 residues. In germline, CDR1 is MDHEN, CDR2 SYDVKM. V lost 5 bases and J lost 1, with 15 bases in between. The CDR3 region has the DNA TGTGCCAGCAGTCAACAGGGTAGCGGGAGCAATCAGCCCCAGCATTTT. This codes for CASSQQGSGSNQPQHF.

Ten or more counts support this clonotype. J is TRBJ2-7 and V is TRBV7-6; TRBD1 might be the D (5 bases). In germline, CDR1 is SGHVS, CDR2 FNYEAQ. The CDR3 runs to 12 residues. Trimming left V 2 bases short and J 3 bases short, with 5 bases between. The CDR3 DNA is TGTGCCAGCAGCTTAAGGGGCTACGAGCAGTACTTC. Its protein is CASSLRGYEQYF.

The chain carries TRBV4-2 and TRBJ2-7; 8 nucleotides line up with TRBD2. Germline assignment: CDR1 LGHNA and CDR2 YNFKEQ. The J segment lost 7 bases and the V segment lost 0 bases, leaving 5 bases of the junction unmatched. CDR3 length: 14 amino acids. CDR3 DNA: TGTGCCAGCAGCCAAGATATAGCGGGGAGGGAGCAGTACTTC. Residues: CASSQDIAGREQYF.

The rearrangement links TRBV4-3 to TRBJ2-7; the match to TRBD1 covers 7 bases. The CDR3 loop spans 16 amino acids. Germline CDR1 is LGHNA and CDR2 is YSLEER. The V and J ends lost 0 bases and 0 bases, in that order; junction bases with no gene match: 5. CDR3: CASSQEGQDSSYEQYF. Here the CDR3 DNA reads TGCGCCAGCAGCCAAGAAGGACAGGATTCCTCCTACGAGCAGTACTTC.

This clonotype was observed a handful of times. The V and J genes are TRBV7-9 and TRBJ2-7, with a weak D call TRBD2 (5 bases). This CDR3 spans 16 amino acids. Trimming pared 5 bases from V and 0 bases from J, leaving 17 bases between. CDR1 and CDR2 (germline): SEHNR, FQNEAQ (reference sequence). The chain's CDR3 is CASSPPEGRDSYEQYF. CDR3 nucleotides: TGTGCCAGCAGCCCCCCCGAGGGCCGCGACTCCTACGAGCAGTACTTC.

This clonotype has just a few counts. This rearrangement joins TRBV6-2 or TRBV6-3 to TRBJ2-1; the D is unclear. V lost 2 bases and J lost 8, with 13 bases in between. In germline, CDR1 is MNHEY, CDR2 SVGEGT. This CDR3 has 14 amino acids. Here the CDR3 reads CASSYGANSHEQFF. As DNA, the CDR3 is TGTGCCAGCAGTTACGGTGCCAACAGCCATGAGCAGTTCTTC.

This sequence joins TRBV7-8 and TRBJ2-5; weak D call: TRBD2 (6 bases). V lost 6 bases and J 3 bases, leaving 8 bases between the germline ends. The CDR3 contains 12 residues. The germline gives CDR1 SGHVS, CDR2 FQNEAQ. The CDR3 sequence: CASRRGEETQYF. The DNA for the CDR3 is TGTGCCAGCAGGCGGGGTGAAGAGACCCAGTACTTC.

This clonotype was detected only a few times. The chain carries TRBV28 and TRBJ2-1; the match to TRBD2 covers 11 bases. Germline V gives CDR1 MDHEN, CDR2 SYDVKM. The CDR3 is 16 amino acids. V was clipped by 2 bases and J by 8 bases; unmatched bases: 8. CDR3 sequence reads: CASSLPISGRADEQFF. CDR3 coding DNA: TGTGCCAGCAGTTTACCCATTAGCGGGAGGGCCGATGAGCAGTTCTTC.

This clonotype was picked up a small number of times. The chain recombines TRBV7-9 with TRBJ2-1; TRBD2 agrees at 8 bases. Germline trimming cut 0 bases from V and 7 bases from J; bases unmatched to any gene: 5. The CDR3 has 15 residues. CDR1 is SEHNR and CDR2 is FQNEAQ in the germline V gene (reference sequence). The CDR3 loop reads CASSLAPSGLNEQFF. Here the CDR3 DNA reads TGTGCCAGCAGCTTAGCACCTAGCGGGCTAAATGAGCAGTTCTTC.

The chain joins TRBV27 to TRBJ1-1; D not certain. The CDR3 extends over 12 amino acids. The germline CDR1 and CDR2 sequences are MNHEY and SMNVEV (reference sequence). V lost 6 bases, J lost 1 base, and 6 bases lay in between. CDR3 sequence (DNA): TGTGCCAGCAGGTCTGGGAACACTGAAGCTTTCTTT. This gives the protein CASRSGNTEAFF.

A few counts support this clonotype. J is TRBJ1-1 and V is TRBV6-1; D might be TRBD1 (5 bases). CDR3 length: 14 amino acids. V was pared by 2 bases and J by 1 base, with 8 bases between. CDR1 is MNHNS, CDR2 SASEGT, per germline. In DNA form, the CDR3 reads TGTGCCAGCAGTGAACCAGGGACGAACACTGAAGCTTTCTTT. Its translation: CASSEPGTNTEAFF.

This clonotype was seen at least ten times. The V and J genes are TRBV12-3 or TRBV12-4 and TRBJ1-1; weak D call: TRBD1 (6 bases). The CDR3 is 14 amino acids. V lost 6 bases to trimming and J lost 5 bases, with 16 bases between them. This CDR3 is CASSRTGRGTEAFF. The CDR3 DNA is TGTGCCAGCAGCCGTACAGGGCGTGGGACTGAAGCTTTCTTT.

This clonotype has at least ten counts. J is TRBJ2-6 and V is TRBV9; unclear D gene. CDR3 length: 16 residues. Trimming left V 0 bases short and J 0 bases short, with 7 bases between. Per germline, CDR1 SGDLS and CDR2 YYNGEE. The CDR3 sequence is CASSVEFRSGANVLTF. CDR3 DNA: TGTGCCAGCAGCGTAGAGTTCCGCTCTGGGGCCAACGTCCTGACTTTC.

J is TRBJ2-1 and V is TRBV9; the D gene is possibly TRBD1 (6 bases). The CDR3 runs 15 residues. V was cut by 0 bases and J by 2 bases, with 9 bases left in between. Germline CDR1 and CDR2: SGDLS and YYNGEE. The CDR3 sequence is CASSVEGDPYNEQFF. As DNA, the CDR3 is TGTGCCAGCAGCGTAGAGGGGGACCCCTACAATGAGCAGTTCTTC.

This clonotype is categorized as medium-sized. The chain links TRBV4-2 to TRBJ1-1, with D hard to call. The V and J ends lost 1 base and 1 base respectively, with 10 bases between them. The germline V gene has CDR1 LGHNA and CDR2 YNFKEQ. This CDR3 comprises 15 residues. The CDR3 DNA follows: TGTGCCAGCAGCCAAGTGTTGGGGTCGAACACTGAAGCTTTCTTT. It translates to CASSQVLGSNTEAFF.

The table lists this clonotype with many counts. V gene TRBV28 combines with J gene TRBJ2-2; D call uncertain. V was shortened by 4 bases and J by 5 bases, with 11 bases between the two germline ends. The CDR3 totals 14 residues. The germline CDR1 and CDR2 sequences are MDHEN and SYDVKM. Here the CDR3 DNA reads TGTGCCAGCAGTTCCCCCGCCCGTACCGGGGAGCTGTTTTTT. Protein sequence: CASSSPARTGELFF.

V and J are TRBV7-9 and TRBJ1-1; 8 bases fit TRBD1. The germline V gene encodes CDR1 SEHNR and CDR2 FQNEAQ (reference sequence). The CDR3 is made up of 17 amino acids. V dropped 2 bases and J dropped 0; count of bases not matched to a gene: 8. The CDR3 nucleotides are TGTGCCAGCAGCTTAACACCGGGACAGGTCATGAACACTGAAGCTTTCTTT. Translated, it gives CASSLTPGQVMNTEAFF.

This clonotype was counted a few times. The chain links TRBV10-3 to TRBJ2-1, with a tentative D call TRBD1 (5 bases). This CDR3 is 13 amino acids long. Looked up from germline, CDR1 is ENHRY and CDR2 is SYGVKD. V lost 6 bases, J lost 7 bases, and 13 bases lay in between. Here the CDR3 reads CAIRSGIENEQFF. CDR3 DNA sequence: TGTGCCATCAGGTCAGGGATTGAAAATGAGCAGTTCTTC.

At least ten counts were recorded for this clonotype. This chain uses TRBV20-1 with TRBJ2-7; a weak D match, TRBD2 (5 bases). The CDR3 consists of 12 residues. Germline V lookup: CDR1 DFQATT, CDR2 SNEGSKA (reference sequence). V dropped 0 bases and J dropped 3 bases, with 6 bases sitting between them. CDR3 amino acids: CSARDGDYEQYF. CDR3 nucleotide sequence: TGCAGTGCTAGAGACGGGGACTACGAGCAGTACTTC.

This clonotype was recorded many times. This sequence joins TRBV9 and TRBJ1-2; the D is unclear. The V gene lost 0 bases and the J gene lost 7 bases, with 19 bases spanning the gap. This CDR3 comprises 16 residues. Germline lookup yields CDR1 SGDLS and CDR2 YYNGEE. The CDR3 nucleotides are TGTGCCAGCAGCGTAGCTTCAGGCCTTCGAACGGGTGGCTACACCTTC. Translating gives CASSVASGLRTGGYTF.

The chain carries TRBV3-1 and TRBJ1-5, with D possibly matching TRBD1 (5 bases). This CDR3 is built from 14 residues. With 1 base removed from V and 5 bases from J, the gap between germline ends came to 9 bases. The germline CDR1 and CDR2 sequences are LGHDT and YNNKEL (reference sequence). This CDR3 reads CASSQADRDQPQHF. The DNA for the CDR3 is TGTGCCAGCAGCCAAGCAGACAGAGATCAGCCCCAGCATTTT. Full variable domain (missing parts from reference TRBV3-1 and TRBJ1-5): DTAVSQTPKYLVTQMGNDKSIKCEQNLGHDTMYWYKQDSKKFLKIMFSYNNKELIINETVPNRFSPKSPDKAHLNLHINSLELGDSAVYFCASSQADRDQPQHFGDGTRLSIL.

The chain links TRBV28 to TRBJ2-3; 7 bases agree with TRBD1. This CDR3 has 17 amino acids. The germline V gene has CDR1 MDHEN and CDR2 SYDVKM. The junction had 11 bases not matched to a gene; V was cut back by 3 bases and J by 2 bases. The CDR3 DNA sequence: TGTGCCAGCAGTTTCCCCGACAGGGTCGGAGCCACAGATACGCAGTATTTT. Amino acids: CASSFPDRVGATDTQYF.

This clonotype was recorded at least ten times. V and J are TRBV4-1 and TRBJ2-3; 7 nucleotides match TRBD1. The CDR3 covers 15 residues. With V trimmed by 5 bases and J by 3 bases, 8 bases remained unmatched. The germline CDR1 and CDR2 sequences are MGHRA and YSYEKL. The CDR3 DNA reads TGCGCCAGCAGCTCCCCAGGGGGAAGGACAGATACGCAGTATTTT. This codes for CASSSPGGRTDTQYF.

This clonotype has a handful of counts. The V and J genes are TRBV4-3 and TRBJ2-2, with 10 bases that match TRBD2. Germline CDR1 and CDR2: LGHNA and YSLEER. The CDR3 is made up of 17 amino acids. J gave up 3 bases and V 0 bases, and 4 bases lay outside the gene matches. The CDR3 DNA reads TGCGCCAGCAGCCAAGAAGGGACTAGCGCTGACACCGGGGAGCTGTTTTTT. This sequence encodes CASSQEGTSADTGELFF.

This clonotype was counted at least ten times. The chain carries TRBV7-9 and TRBJ2-7; D perhaps matches TRBD1 (5 bases). Germline CDR1 is SEHNR and CDR2 is FQNEAQ (reference sequence). The CDR3 sequence is 13 residues long. V was shortened by 4 bases and J by 6 bases, with 13 bases between the two germline ends. The CDR3 reads CASSYPPQGEQYF. The CDR3, as DNA: TGTGCCAGCAGCTACCCCCCTCAGGGCGAGCAGTACTTC.

The table lists this clonotype with many counts. The chain combines TRBV7-9 with TRBJ2-1; 9 positions agree with TRBD2. V was pared by 7 bases and J by 3 bases, with 7 bases of the junction left unmatched. This CDR3 contains 15 residues. Germline CDR1 SEHNR, CDR2 FQNEAQ (reference sequence). The CDR3 nucleotides are TGTGCCAGCAATGGAGGTAGCGGGGGCTACAATGAGCAGTTCTTC. Amino acid sequence: CASNGGSGGYNEQFF.

The sample holds a few counts of this clonotype. The chain links TRBV20-1 to TRBJ1-5; 9 bases map to TRBD1. Germline CDR1 DFQATT, CDR2 SNEGSKA (reference sequence). CDR3 length: 16 amino acids. The DNA for the CDR3 is TGCAATGCGGAATGGGACAGGGAGAACCTCCAGCAGCCCCAGCATTTT. This translates into CNAEWDRENLQQPQHF.